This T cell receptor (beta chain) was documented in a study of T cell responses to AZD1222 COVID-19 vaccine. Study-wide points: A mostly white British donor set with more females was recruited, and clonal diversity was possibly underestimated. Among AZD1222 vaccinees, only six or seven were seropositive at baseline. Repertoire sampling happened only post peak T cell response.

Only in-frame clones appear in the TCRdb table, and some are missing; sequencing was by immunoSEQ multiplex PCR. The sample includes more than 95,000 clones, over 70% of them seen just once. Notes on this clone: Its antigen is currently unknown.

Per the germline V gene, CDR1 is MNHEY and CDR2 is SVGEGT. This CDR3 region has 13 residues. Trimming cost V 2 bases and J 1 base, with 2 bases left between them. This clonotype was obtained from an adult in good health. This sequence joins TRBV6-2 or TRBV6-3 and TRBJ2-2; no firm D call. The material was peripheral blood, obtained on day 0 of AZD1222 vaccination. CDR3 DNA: TGTGCCAGCAGTTACCTGAACACCGGGGAGCTGTTTTTT. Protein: CASSYLNTGELFF.